The entry below describes one T cell receptor (beta chain). Produced via immunoSEQ multiplex PCR; TCRdb's table is partial and in-frame only. Here the sample spans about 29,000 clones, around 76% being singletons. The data originate from a study of cytotoxic CD8 clonotypes in ibrutinib-treated CLL. This CDR3 is built from 12 residues. Germline lookup yields CDR1 LNHDA and CDR2 SQIVND (reference sequence). Trimming cost V 3 bases and J 8 bases, with 10 bases left between them. PBMCs were cryopreserved, and roughly 2.2 micrograms of genomic DNA from them went into TCR beta libraries. This clonotype was sampled from a human donor with chronic lymphocytic leukemia. Material: PBMCs, obtained after 36 months of ibrutinib treatment. The chain is built from TRBV19 and TRBJ1-2; tentatively, D is TRBD1 (5 bases). CDR3 in amino acids: CASSIWGEGYTF. CDR3 nucleotides: TGTGCCAGTAGTATCTGGGGCGAGGGCTACACCTTC.